The clone carrying this T cell receptor beta chain was seen repeatedly, ten times or more. Each CDR3 protein gets one entry after TCRdb re-called the 5' RACE reads with MiXCR. The sample includes 200,000 to 300,000 distinct CDR3 sequences, 7% to 10% of them seen just once. This sample is part of a study of CD8 T cells in ankylosing spondylitis. Trimming at V came to 6 bases and at J to 2 bases, leaving 3 bases not matched to a gene. This CDR3 has 13 amino acids. Germline loops: CDR1 LGHDT, CDR2 YNNKEL (reference sequence). The chain employs TRBV3-1 and TRBJ2-7, with 8 bases fitting TRBD2. Sequenced sample: blood, either unsorted or a sorted T cell fraction (not recorded which). This TCR derives from a female donor with ankylosing spondylitis or in good health (not recorded which). The CDR3 spells CASRQRGTYEQYF. The CDR3 DNA reads as TGTGCCAGCAGGCAGCGGGGGACCTACGAGCAGTACTTC.